Sequencing of this TCR beta chain was carried out in a study of cytomegalovirus exposure and HLA in healthy donors. Whole-study findings and limits: The study recorded 164 TCR beta chains that were cytomegalovirus-associated. First-cohort TCR clusters were later found to tend to co-occur in the 120 validation repertoires. The study found most TCR sequences rare, yet found some public TCRs in many donors.

As regards this clone: Its cognate antigen is unknown.

The method was immunoSEQ multiplex PCR; TCRdb's version includes in-frame clones alone and lacks a portion of them. This sample has about 250,000 clones, with more than 85% found just once. The TCR originated in a man younger than 35 in good health and CMV-seropositive. What was sequenced was PBMCs.

Here the CDR3 DNA reads TGTGCCAGCAGGCGACCCCCAGCCAACAATGAGCAGTTCTTC. As protein: CASRRPPANNEQFF. J is TRBJ2-1 and V is TRBV28; D is unresolved. Germline V gene data show CDR1 as MDHEN and CDR2 as SYDVKM. CDR3 size: 14 residues. Trimming removed 6 bases from V and 5 bases from J, with 14 bases in between.